This T cell receptor beta chain was observed in a study of graft-versus-host responses after intestinal transplantation. To note about this clone: The antigen remains unidentified.

The starting material, graft tissue, was processed to release intraepithelial and lamina propria lymphocytes. Here immunoSEQ multiplex PCR was the method, and the copy in TCRdb shows in-frame clones only, minus some. The sample holds 15,000 to 20,000 clones, approximately 70% seen once. General study findings and limits: HvG clone declines early post-transplant were associated with peak circulating GvH levels.

This CDR3 comprises 14 residues. Germline V lookup: CDR1 GTSNPN, CDR2 SVGIG (reference sequence). Deletions cut 5 bases from V and 7 bases from J, with 20 bases between. The sample consisted of ileum tissue, taken approximately 3 weeks after intestinal transplant. The V call is TRBV30, the J call TRBJ1-2; D possibly corresponds to TRBD1 (6 bases). The clonotype was recovered from a human patient who received an intestinal transplant, so some T cells may come from the graft donor. CDR3: CAWLRRSGAGGYTF. As DNA, the CDR3 is TGTGCCTGGTTGCGTCGGTCAGGGGCGGGTGGCTACACCTTC. The entire variable domain, with the rest obtained from reference TRBV30 and TRBJ1-2, is as follows: SQTIHQWPATLVQPVGSPLSLECTVEGTSNPNLYWYRQAAGRGLQLLFYSVGIGQISSEVPQNLSASRPQDRQFILSSKKLLLSDSGFYLCAWLRRSGAGGYTFGSGTRLTVV.